The TCR beta chain described here comes from a study of T cell responses to AZD1222 COVID-19 vaccine. Germline V gene lookup returns CDR1 MNHNS and CDR2 SASEGT. CDR3 length: 15 residues. Trimming took off 2 bases at V and 5 bases at J, with 16 bases between the two ends. The method was immunoSEQ multiplex PCR; TCRdb's version includes in-frame clones alone and lacks a portion of them. The table shows about 140,000 clones, with 91% occurring only once. Study conclusions and caveats: Reportedly, close to half of spike-specific TCRs are directed against unmutated variant regions.

A note on this clone: What it binds is not known.

Sequencing used peripheral blood, obtained 28 days after the second dose of the MenACWY control vaccine. The clonotype comes from an adult who received the MenACWY meningococcal vaccine as a control. V and J are TRBV6-1 and TRBJ2-7; either TRBD1 or TRBD2 may fit D (6 bases each). This CDR3 reads CASSELGGLPDEQYF. The CDR3 DNA follows: TGTGCCAGCAGTGAATTGGGGGGCCTTCCGGACGAGCAGTACTTC.